The present TCR beta chain was sequenced within a study of shared clonotypes between healthy human individuals. Caucasian adults living in Nashville, Tennessee, provided all samples. Naive CD4+ cells were CD45RA-selected; the remaining cells were memory. Genomic DNA of each subset was evenly split across several immunoSEQ plates. Sequencing used immunoSEQ multiplex PCR; TCRdb keeps in-frame clones, though not all of them. The table shows some 1,400,000 clones, with roughly 96% occurring only once. V lost 2 bases, J lost 8 bases, and 4 bases lay in between. The CDR3 consists of 11 residues. CDR1 is SGHTA and CDR2 is FQGNSA in the germline V gene. This clone came up a few times. Other nucleotide sequences from this sample produce the same CDR3.

The rearrangement joins TRBV7-2 to TRBJ2-4; D gene unclear. Sample: naive CD4+ T cells sorted from blood. Subset noted: CD45RA+ positively selected. The receptor was derived from a man in his thirties or forties in good health. CDR3 in amino acids: CASSLSHIQYF. In DNA, the CDR3 is TGTGCCAGCAGCTTATCCCACATTCAGTACTTC.